Shown below are 5 T cell receptor beta chains from a single sample sequenced in a study of early T cells in non-severe SARS-CoV-2 infection. Using its own MiXCR run on the 5' RACE reads, TCRdb lists one record per CDR3 protein. The table includes more than 60,000 distinct CDR3 sequences, roughly an eighth detected once. The sample was whole blood. The receptors derive from an adult who was a healthcare worker with PCR-confirmed SARS-CoV-2 infection or an uninfected control (not recorded which).

V gene TRBV25-1 combines with J gene TRBJ2-2, with D unresolved. This CDR3 comprises 13 residues. CDR1 is MGHDK and CDR2 is SYGVNS in the germline V gene. The V gene lost 7 bases and the J gene lost 5 bases, with 11 bases spanning the gap. The DNA of the CDR3 is TGTGCCAGCACTGGAATCGGGACCGGGGAGCTGTTTTTT. It yields the protein CASTGIGTGELFF.

This rearrangement joins TRBV28 to TRBJ2-6; weak D call: TRBD1 (6 bases). Trimming took off 1 base at V and 3 bases at J, with 10 bases between the two ends. The CDR3 runs 16 residues. CDR1 and CDR2 from the germline V gene are MDHEN and SYDVKM. The CDR3 DNA is TGTGCCAGCAGTTTATTAGCAGGGGTTGGGGCCAACGTCCTGACTTTC. Protein product: CASSLLAGVGANVLTF.

This clonotype appeared a few times. This chain joins TRBV12-3 or TRBV12-4 and TRBJ1-1; D might be TRBD1 (6 bases). The CDR3 length is 13 residues. V lost 3 bases and J lost 7, with 12 bases in between. This CDR3 reads CASSFIQGHEAFF. The CDR3, as DNA: TGTGCCAGCAGTTTTATACAGGGACATGAAGCTTTCTTT.

This clonotype was counted a few times. The J gene is TRBJ2-1, the V gene TRBV24-1, with 7 bases that match TRBD2. The J segment lost 10 bases and the V segment lost 4 bases, leaving 12 bases of the junction unmatched. CDR1 and CDR2 from the germline V gene are KGHDR and SFDVKD. The CDR3 runs to 15 residues. CDR3 bases: TGTGCCACCAGTGAAGGAGCGGGACCTACAAGGGAGCAGTTCTTC. Its translation is CATSEGAGPTREQFF.

The genes are TRBV10-3 and TRBJ1-6, with TRBD1 matching 10 bases. Germline lookup yields CDR1 ENHRY and CDR2 SYGVKD. The V and J ends lost 5 bases and 6 bases, in that order; junction bases with no gene match: 10. The CDR3 totals 17 residues. The CDR3: CAISWEGQGVGNSPLHF. As DNA, the CDR3 is TGTGCCATCAGTTGGGAAGGACAGGGGGTCGGTAATTCACCCCTCCACTTT.